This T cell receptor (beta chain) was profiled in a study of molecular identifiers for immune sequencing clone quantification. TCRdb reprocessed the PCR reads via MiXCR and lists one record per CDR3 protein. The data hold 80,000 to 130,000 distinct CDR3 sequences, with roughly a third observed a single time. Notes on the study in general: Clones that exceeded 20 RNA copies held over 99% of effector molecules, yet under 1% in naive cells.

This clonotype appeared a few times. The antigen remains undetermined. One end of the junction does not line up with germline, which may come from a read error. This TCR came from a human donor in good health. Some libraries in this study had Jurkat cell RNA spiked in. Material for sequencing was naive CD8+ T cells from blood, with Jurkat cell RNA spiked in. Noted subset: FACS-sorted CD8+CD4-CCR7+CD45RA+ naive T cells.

CDR3 in amino acids: CASSLAGVLHF. The CDR3 DNA reads TGTGCCAGCAGTTTAGCCGGGGTACTGCACTTC. The chain links TRBV12-3 or TRBV12-4 to TRBJ1-2; D ambiguous. This CDR3 comprises 11 residues.